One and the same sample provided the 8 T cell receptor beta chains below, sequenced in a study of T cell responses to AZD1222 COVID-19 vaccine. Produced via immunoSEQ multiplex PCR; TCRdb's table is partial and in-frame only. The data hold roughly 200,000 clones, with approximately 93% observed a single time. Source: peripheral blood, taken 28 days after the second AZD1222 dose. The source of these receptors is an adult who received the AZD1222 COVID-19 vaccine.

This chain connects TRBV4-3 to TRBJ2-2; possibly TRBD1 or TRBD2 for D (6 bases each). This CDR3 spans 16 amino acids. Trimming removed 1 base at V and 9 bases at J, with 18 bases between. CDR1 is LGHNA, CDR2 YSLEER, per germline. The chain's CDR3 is CASSQGGGTLDRELFF. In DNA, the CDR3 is TGCGCCAGCAGCCAAGGCGGCGGGACACTGGACCGGGAGCTGTTTTTT.

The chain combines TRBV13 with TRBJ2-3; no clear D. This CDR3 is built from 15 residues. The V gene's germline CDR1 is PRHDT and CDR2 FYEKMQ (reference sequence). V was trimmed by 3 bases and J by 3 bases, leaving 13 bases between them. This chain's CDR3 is CASSFARKGTDTQYF. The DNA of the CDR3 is TGTGCCAGCAGCTTTGCCCGGAAGGGAACAGATACGCAGTATTTT. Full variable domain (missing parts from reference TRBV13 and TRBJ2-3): AAGVIQSPRHLIKEKRETATLKCYPIPRHDTVYWYQQGPGQDPQFLISFYEKMQSDKGSIPDRFSAQQFSDYHSELNMSSLELGDSALYFCASSFARKGTDTQYFGPGTRLTVL.

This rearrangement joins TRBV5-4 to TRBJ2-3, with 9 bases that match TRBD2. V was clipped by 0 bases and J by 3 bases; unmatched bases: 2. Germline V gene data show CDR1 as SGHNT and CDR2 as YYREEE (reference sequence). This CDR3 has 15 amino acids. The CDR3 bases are TGTGCCAGCAGCTTGGCAGCGGGAGGAACAGATACGCAGTATTTT. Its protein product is CASSLAAGGTDTQYF.

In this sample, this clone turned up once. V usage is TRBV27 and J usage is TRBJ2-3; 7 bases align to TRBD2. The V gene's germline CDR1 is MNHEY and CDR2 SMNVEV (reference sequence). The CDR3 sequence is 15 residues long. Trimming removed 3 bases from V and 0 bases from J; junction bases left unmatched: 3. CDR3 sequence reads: CASSLGGFSTDTQYF. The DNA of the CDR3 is TGTGCCAGCAGTTTGGGGGGGTTCAGCACAGATACGCAGTATTTT.

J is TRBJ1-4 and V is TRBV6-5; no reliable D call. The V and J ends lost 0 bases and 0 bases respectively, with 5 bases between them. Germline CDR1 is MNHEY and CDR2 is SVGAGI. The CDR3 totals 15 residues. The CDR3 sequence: CASSYSVPTNEKLFF. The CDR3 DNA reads TGTGCCAGCAGTTACTCGGTCCCAACTAATGAAAAACTGTTTTTT.

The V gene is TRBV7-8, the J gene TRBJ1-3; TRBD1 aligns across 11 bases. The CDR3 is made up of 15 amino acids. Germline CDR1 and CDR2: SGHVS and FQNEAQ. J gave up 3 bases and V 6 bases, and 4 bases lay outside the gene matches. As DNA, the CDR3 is TGTGCCAGCAGGAGGGACAGGGGGGGTGGAAACACCATATATTTT. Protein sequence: CASRRDRGGGNTIYF.

The CDR3 spells CASSQQGPISYEQYF. The CDR3 DNA is TGTGCCAGCAGCCAACAGGGTCCAATCTCCTACGAGCAGTACTTC. The chain uses TRBV7-9 and TRBJ2-7; possibly TRBD1 for D (6 bases). The germline V gene has CDR1 SEHNR and CDR2 FQNEAQ (reference sequence). The germline V and J ends were trimmed by 5 bases and 0 bases, with 14 bases remaining between them. CDR3 length: 15 amino acids. Based on the CDR3 plus reference TRBV7-9 and TRBJ2-7, the full variable domain is DTGVSQNPRHKITKRGQNVTFRCDPISEHNRLYWYRQTLGQGPEFLTYFQNEAQLEKSRLLSDRFSAERPKGSFSTLEIQRTEQGDSAMYLCASSQQGPISYEQYFGPGTRLTVT.

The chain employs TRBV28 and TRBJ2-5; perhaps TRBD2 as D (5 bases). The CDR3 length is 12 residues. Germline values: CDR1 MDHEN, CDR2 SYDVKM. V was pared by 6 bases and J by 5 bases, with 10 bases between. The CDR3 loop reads CASSGEHETQYF. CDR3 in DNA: TGTGCCAGCAGCGGGGAGCACGAGACCCAGTACTTC.